The 12 T cell receptor beta chains below come from one sample, sequenced in a study of blood T cell repertoires in COVID-19 (dated by TCRdb to the early 2020s). Receptors were amplified or captured by the immunoSEQ multiplex PCR assay. TCRdb mirrors the immuneACCESS table, restricted to in-frame sequences. Some clones are absent from its copies; in checked studies, under half trace to an unresolved V gene, and the reason for the others is unknown. The sample yields approximately 400,000 clones; roughly 90% were counted once. Of the sample, about 0.83% falls within the top ten clones. Input material: PBMCs or T cells enriched from blood (not recorded which). The source of these receptors is a woman aged 40 to 50 who had been exposed to COVID-19.

The genes are TRBV30 and TRBJ1-1; no firm D call. The CDR3 is made up of 15 amino acids. The V gene's germline CDR1 is GTSNPN and CDR2 SVGIG (reference sequence). The V and J ends lost 5 bases and 0 bases respectively, with 16 bases between them. The CDR3 nucleotides read TGTGCCTGGGAGCGGAGGTGGCCCTTGAACACTGAAGCTTTCTTT. As protein: CAWERRWPLNTEAFF.

This clone was found once. The rearrangement links TRBV14 to TRBJ1-2; 12 bases fit TRBD1. Unmatched junction bases numbered 5, after V lost 3 bases and J lost 0 bases. Germline-derived CDR1 and CDR2 are SGHDN and FVKESK. The CDR3 contains 17 residues. As DNA, the CDR3 is TGTGCCAGCAGCCAGGGACAGGGGGCATCGTCTAACTATGGCTACACCTTC. It translates to CASSQGQGASSNYGYTF.

The CDR3 reads CASSNPGGQGLRLPLHF. For the CDR3, the DNA is TGTGCCAGTAGTAACCCCGGTGGACAGGGGCTTCGTTTGCCCCTCCACTTT. V and J are TRBV19 and TRBJ1-6; 9 bases line up with TRBD1. CDR3 length: 17 amino acids. The germline V gene encodes CDR1 LNHDA and CDR2 SQIVND (reference sequence). Trimming removed 4 bases from V and 13 bases from J; junction bases left unmatched: 17.

This clone has more than one count but fewer than ten. The J gene is TRBJ2-7, the V gene TRBV6-5; D is possibly TRBD2 (6 bases). Trimming pared 5 bases from V and 0 bases from J, leaving 14 bases between. Germline V gene data show CDR1 as MNHEY and CDR2 as SVGAGI. The CDR3 has 15 residues. CDR3 sequence (DNA): TGTGCCAGCAGTCGCGGGACGGGGAGCTCCTACGAGCAGTACTTC. Encoded protein: CASSRGTGSSYEQYF.

The V call is TRBV5-1, the J call TRBJ2-7; 7 bases fit TRBD1. CDR1 is SGHRS, CDR2 YFSETQ, per germline. V trimming: 3 bases; J trimming: 4 bases; junction bases outside the gene matches: 7. The CDR3 consists of 14 residues. In DNA form, the CDR3 reads TGCGCCAGCAGCTGGGACAGCCAGATTTACGAGCAGTACTTC. Translated: CASSWDSQIYEQYF.

V and J are TRBV3-1 (or the pseudogene TRBV3-2) and TRBJ1-1; 10 nucleotides line up with TRBD1. V dropped 2 bases and J dropped 1; count of bases not matched to a gene: 7. Germline-derived CDR1 and CDR2 are LGHDT and YNNKEL (reference sequence). This CDR3 has 17 amino acids. In DNA, the CDR3 is TGTGCCAGCAGCCAATCTTTGCGGGACAGGGGGAACACTGAAGCTTTCTTT. It codes for CASSQSLRDRGNTEAFF.

The V gene is TRBV4-3, the J gene TRBJ1-2, with 8 nucleotides matching TRBD1. This CDR3 comprises 16 residues. J gave up 6 bases and V 0 bases, and 9 bases lay outside the gene matches. Germline CDR1 and CDR2: LGHNA and YSLEER. The CDR3 loop is CASSQDWPGGKDGYTF. Here the CDR3 DNA reads TGCGCCAGCAGCCAAGATTGGCCAGGGGGCAAGGATGGCTACACCTTC.

The V gene is TRBV6-1, the J gene TRBJ1-3, with 7 bases lining up with TRBD1. Germline V CDR1 and CDR2: MNHNS, SASEGT. Trimming took 4 bases from V and 2 from J; bases not matched to a gene: 11. The CDR3 runs 17 residues. The DNA for the CDR3 is TGTGCCAGCAGTGGCAACAGGGGATTGGGGGCTGGAAACACCATATATTTT. Translated: CASSGNRGLGAGNTIYF.

This sequence joins TRBV24-1 and TRBJ2-1; a possible D gene is TRBD2 (5 bases). This CDR3 comprises 16 residues. Germline loops: CDR1 KGHDR, CDR2 SFDVKD. The ends were cut back, 0 bases at V and 7 bases at J, with 15 bases in the middle. CDR3 coding DNA: TGTGCCACCAGTGATTTGCACACGAGCGGACGAAATGAGCAGTTCTTC. Translated, it gives CATSDLHTSGRNEQFF.

This sequence joins TRBV3-1 (or the pseudogene TRBV3-2) and TRBJ1-6, with TRBD1 matching 8 bases. The CDR3 contains 14 residues. Per the germline V gene, CDR1 is LGHDT and CDR2 is YNNKEL (reference sequence). V lost 4 bases to trimming and J lost 5 bases; unmatched junction nucleotides: 1. Here the CDR3 reads CASSRTGNNSPLHF. CDR3 coding DNA: TGTGCCAGCAGCCGGACAGGGAATAATTCACCCCTCCACTTT.

The chain has TRBV6-5 and TRBJ2-1; TRBD2 might be the D (6 bases). The V and J ends lost 6 bases and 2 bases respectively, with 14 bases between them. The CDR3 runs to 15 residues. The germline gives CDR1 MNHEY, CDR2 SVGAGI. CDR3 loop: CASSPGGRAYNEQFF. The CDR3 bases are TGTGCCAGCAGCCCCGGGGGTCGCGCCTACAATGAGCAGTTCTTC.

CDR3 DNA sequence: TGTGCCAGAAGCGATGGACAGGGGCACTCCTACGAGCAGTACTTC. It codes for CARSDGQGHSYEQYF. The chain couples TRBV5-3 to TRBJ2-7; 9 bases align to TRBD1. TRBV5-3 is an open reading frame, and its role is uncertain. The CDR3 length is 15 residues. After removal of 4 bases from V and 0 bases from J, the junction contained 5 bases not matched to a gene.